A selection of T cell receptor beta chains follows, all from one sample in a study of blood T cell repertoires in COVID-19. Produced via immunoSEQ multiplex PCR; TCRdb's table is partial and in-frame only. The sample has about 160,000 clones, approximately 85% seen once. The material sequenced was peripheral blood. The receptors derive from a man in his sixties who had recovered from COVID-19. Both conserved end residues are part of each CDR3. A D gene is named only where the DNA matches it firmly. A row's size may be missing; if present it is once, few, many or a size class.

-,TRBV30,TRBJ1-3,TRBD1,TGTGCCTCCTCGGACAGGGTTAACTCTGGAAACACCATATATTTT,CASSDRVNSGNTIYF
-,TRBV6-5,TRBJ2-3,-,TGTGCCAGCAGTTACTCGGAGGCAGGGGACACAGATACGCAGTATTTT,CASSYSEAGDTDTQYF
many,TRBV5-6,TRBJ1-3,-,TGTGCCAGCAGTAGGACTTTTGGAAACACCATATATTTT,CASSRTFGNTIYF
-,TRBV6-5,TRBJ1-5,-,TGTGCCAGCAGTTACTCGTACAGAAATCAGCCCCAGCATTTT,CASSYSYRNQPQHF
-,TRBV6-5,TRBJ2-3,-,TGTGCCAGCAGTTACTGGGGGGGGGCCACAGATACGCAGTATTTT,CASSYWGGATDTQYF
-,TRBV2,TRBJ1-5,-,TGTGCCAGCCGGTATAGGGGTAATCAGCCCCAGCATTTT,CASRYRGNQPQHF
-,TRBV3-1/TRBV3-2,TRBJ2-1,TRBD1,TGTGCCAGCAGCCAAGACGGACAGGGGCGGAATGAGCAGTTCTTC,CASSQDGQGRNEQFF
-,TRBV27,TRBJ1-1,TRBD1,TGTGCCAGCAGGCCAGACAGGGGGACTGAAGCTTTCTTT,CASRPDRGTEAFF
-,TRBV7-9,TRBJ1-1,-,TGTGCCAGCAGCTTCCAGGGAGGCACTGAAGCTTTCTTT,CASSFQGGTEAFF
-,TRBV5-8,TRBJ1-1,-,TGTGCCAGCAGCTTGGTAGCGGCTAGGGCTTTCTTT,CASSLVAARAFF
few,TRBV30,TRBJ1-2,-,TGTGCCTGGAATTTGCGCAGGCTCAATGGCTACACCTTC,CAWNLRRLNGYTF
-,TRBV12-3/TRBV12-4,TRBJ2-7,-,TGTGCCAGCAGTGCCCAGGGTTACGAGCAGTACTTC,CASSAQGYEQYF
-,TRBV30,TRBJ2-1,TRBD2,TGTGCCTACCCGACTAGCGCGAATGAGCAGTTCTTC,CAYPTSANEQFF
-,TRBV7-2,TRBJ2-3,TRBD2,TGTGCCAGCAGGCCTCATAGCGGGGGGGCAAATACGCAGTATTTT,CASRPHSGGANTQYF
once,TRBV7-3,TRBJ2-1,TRBD2,TGTGCCAGCAGCCCAGACTCCGGGACTAACAATGAGCAGTTCTTC,CASSPDSGTNNEQFF
-,TRBV9,TRBJ1-6,-,TGTGCCAGCGGGGGCAGGGCTTTGACACCCCTCCACTTT,CASGGRALTPLHF
-,TRBV6-4,TRBJ1-4,-,TGTGCCAGCAGTGACCCGCGGAGCGGGGACCGCTCAACTAATGAAAAACTGTTTTTT,CASSDPRSGDRSTNEKLFF